This TCR beta chain was recorded in a study of CD8+ T cells in alopecia areata. On the study more broadly: In an open-label trial, patients got 5 to 10 mg tofacitinib twice daily.

This clone was observed a handful of times. RNA extraction and reverse transcription yielded cDNA as sequencing template. Repertoires were generated with immunoSEQ multiplex PCR, while TCRdb's copy carries only in-frame clones and drops some. The sample yields around 250,000 clones, under 80% seen once. Trimming cost V 2 bases and J 0 bases, with 7 bases left between them. Germline CDR1 is SGHTA and CDR2 is FQGNSA. The CDR3 extends over 14 amino acids. The clonotype comes from a human donor with alopecia areata. This chain joins TRBV7-2 and TRBJ2-5; D might be TRBD1 (6 bases). Material: CD4+ T cells sorted from blood, obtained at week 0. The DNA for the CDR3 is TGTGCCAGCAGCTTAAGGGGGTACCAAGAGACCCAGTACTTC. Translating it yields CASSLRGYQETQYF. Combining the CDR3 with reference TRBV7-2 and TRBJ2-5 gives the whole variable domain GAGVSQSPSNKVTEKGKDVELRCDPISGHTALYWYRQSLGQGLEFLIYFQGNSAPDKSGLPSDRFSAERTGGSVSTLTIQRTQQEDSAVYLCASSLRGYQETQYFGPGTRLLVL.